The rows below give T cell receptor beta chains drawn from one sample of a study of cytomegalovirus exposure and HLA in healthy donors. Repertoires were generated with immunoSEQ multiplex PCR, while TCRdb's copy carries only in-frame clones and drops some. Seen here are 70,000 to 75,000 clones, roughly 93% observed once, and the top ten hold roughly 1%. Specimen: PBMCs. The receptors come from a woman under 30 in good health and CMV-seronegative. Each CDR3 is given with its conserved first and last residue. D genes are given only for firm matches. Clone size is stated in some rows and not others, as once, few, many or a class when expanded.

DNA: TGCAGCGTAGCCGGGATCGACCACTACGAGCAGTACTTC
CDR3: CSVAGIDHYEQYF
V: TRBV29-1
size: NA
D: NA
J: TRBJ2-7

DNA: TGTGCCAGCTCACCGAGCAGGAGCACAGATACGCAGTATTTT
CDR3: CASSPSRSTDTQYF
V: TRBV18
size: NA
D: NA
J: TRBJ2-3

DNA: TGTGCCAGCAGTGCAACAGGGGTTCAGCCCCAGCATTTT
CDR3: CASSATGVQPQHF
V: TRBV27
size: NA
D: TRBD1
J: TRBJ1-5

DNA: TGTGCCAGCAGTACGACAGGGAGAGGCTACACCTTC
CDR3: CASSTTGRGYTF
V: TRBV27
size: once
D: TRBD1
J: TRBJ1-2

DNA: TGCGCCAGCAGCCAACCAGGGCGGAACACTGAAGCTTTCTTT
CDR3: CASSQPGRNTEAFF
V: TRBV4-1
size: NA
D: NA
J: TRBJ1-1

DNA: TGTGCCAGCAGCGTGGGTAGCGCCTACGAGCAGTACTTC
CDR3: CASSVGSAYEQYF
V: TRBV9
size: NA
D: NA
J: TRBJ2-7

DNA: TGTGCCAGCAGTAAGTACCCGGGACAGATTAATGAGCAGTTCTTC
CDR3: CASSKYPGQINEQFF
V: TRBV2
size: NA
D: TRBD1
J: TRBJ2-1

DNA: TGTGCCAGCAGCGTAGGGACAGCTAGCTCCTACGAGCAGTACTTC
CDR3: CASSVGTASSYEQYF
V: TRBV9
size: NA
D: NA
J: TRBJ2-7

DNA: TGTGCCAGCAGTTTGTTGGTAGCGGAGTACAATGAGCAGTTCTTC
CDR3: CASSLLVAEYNEQFF
V: TRBV28
size: NA
D: NA
J: TRBJ2-1

DNA: TGCGCCAGCAGCCCCTCCGGGATCAGCACAGATACGCAGTATTTT
CDR3: CASSPSGISTDTQYF
V: TRBV5-1
size: NA
D: NA
J: TRBJ2-3

DNA: TGTGCCAGCAGCCCTCGGTTCAATAGCAATCAGCCCCAGCATTTT
CDR3: CASSPRFNSNQPQHF
V: TRBV6-5
size: NA
D: NA
J: TRBJ1-5

DNA: TGTGCCAGCAGCTTGTTAAACGGGAATGAAAAACTGTTTTTT
CDR3: CASSLLNGNEKLFF
V: TRBV7-8
size: NA
D: NA
J: TRBJ1-4

DNA: TGTGCCAGCAGCCAACTACGGCAGGGAGGGGCCTACACCTTC
CDR3: CASSQLRQGGAYTF
V: TRBV14
size: NA
D: NA
J: TRBJ1-2

DNA: TGTGCCAGCAGTTACACCAGGGTATCCGGGGAGCTGTTTTTT
CDR3: CASSYTRVSGELFF
V: TRBV6-5
size: NA
D: NA
J: TRBJ2-2

DNA: TGTGCCAGCATGTGGCTAGCGGGGGTTAATGAGCAGTTCTTC
CDR3: CASMWLAGVNEQFF
V: TRBV2
size: once
D: TRBD2
J: TRBJ2-1

DNA: TGTGCCAGCAGCCCGACAGGGTACTACGAGCAGTACTTC
CDR3: CASSPTGYYEQYF
V: TRBV7-9
size: NA
D: TRBD1
J: TRBJ2-7

DNA: TGTGCCAGTAATACAGGACCGCTGACTTTTTATGGCTACACCTTC
CDR3: CASNTGPLTFYGYTF
V: TRBV19
size: NA
D: NA
J: TRBJ1-2